This TCR beta chain was profiled in a study of Graves' ophthalmopathy and Graves' hyperthyroidism. As for the study in general: Hyperthyroidism counted as stable given no ophthalmopathy within 18 months of follow-up.

Amplifying from RNA transcripts, the study obtained TCR beta CDR3 regions. Second-round multiplex PCR came after first-round RT-PCR with HTBI primers. In TCRdb, the multiplex PCR reads were re-called with MiXCR into one record per CDR3 protein. The sample holds about 550,000 distinct CDR3 sequences; 39% are singletons and the top ten take about 4%. This clonotype was picked up a small number of times. Its target is not known. At one boundary the junction diverges from the germline segment, which might be a read error. The CDR3 sequence is 13 residues long. CDR1 ENHRY and CDR2 SYGVKD come from the germline V gene. Notes on the study in general: Most expanded clonotypes in thyroid above 0.001 frequency also showed up in blood.

The authors enrolled newly diagnosed hyperthyroidism patients aged 18 to 65 with under 2 months' duration. The rearrangement links TRBV10-3 to TRBJ1-2; no definite D call. The sequence derives from an adult man with Graves' hyperthyroidism. Material: peripheral blood or thyroid tissue (not recorded which). The CDR3 is CASSDGLGNGYTF. The DNA for the CDR3 is TGTGCCAGCAGTGATGGTTTGGGCAACGGCTACACCTTC.